Listed below are T cell receptor beta chains from one sample, sequenced in a study of T cells after yellow fever vaccination. TCRdb independently ran MiXCR on the 5' RACE reads; one entry per CDR3 protein. The table shows about 320,000 distinct CDR3 sequences, with around 11% occurring only once. The sequences come from CD4+ T cells sorted from PBMCs, collected 45 days after the yellow fever booster vaccination. Source of these receptors: a man in his late teens or twenties who received the YFV17D yellow fever vaccine. Each CDR3 is given with its conserved first and last residue. A D gene is named only where the DNA matches it firmly. Some rows have no size entry. The others give once, few or many, or a class for an expanded clone.

size: few
J: TRBJ2-3
V: TRBV7-3
D: .
DNA: TGTGCCAGCAACCTTCTACCGGTCCCCACAGATACGCAGTATTTT
CDR3: CASNLLPVPTDTQYF

size: .
J: TRBJ2-7
V: TRBV9
D: .
DNA: TGTGCCAGCAGCCCGGGGGGCCCCCTCTCCTACGAGCAGTACTTC
CDR3: CASSPGGPLSYEQYF

size: many
J: TRBJ2-3
V: TRBV5-1
D: .
DNA: TGCGCCAGCAGCGATACTACCACAGATACGCAGTATTTT
CDR3: CASSDTTTDTQYF

size: .
J: TRBJ2-2
V: TRBV4-2
D: TRBD2
DNA: TGTGCCAGCAGCCAAGAAATAGCGGGCTCCCTGAACACCGGGGAGCTGTTTTTT
CDR3: CASSQEIAGSLNTGELFF

size: .
J: TRBJ1-2
V: TRBV7-3
D: .
DNA: TGTGCCAGCAGCCAGGACAGTAACTATGGCTACACCTTC
CDR3: CASSQDSNYGYTF

size: .
J: TRBJ1-2
V: TRBV6-5
D: .
DNA: TGTGCCAGCAGTTACTCGGGAACAGGGAGGGGCTATGGCTACACCTTC
CDR3: CASSYSGTGRGYGYTF

size: .
J: TRBJ1-5
V: TRBV7-2
D: .
DNA: TGTGCCAGCAGCGTACAGACTAGCAATCAGCCCCAGCATTTT
CDR3: CASSVQTSNQPQHF

size: few
J: TRBJ1-4
V: TRBV20-1
D: TRBD1
DNA: TGCAGTGCTACCACTACAGGGGCCAATGAAAAACTGTTTTTT
CDR3: CSATTTGANEKLFF

size: few
J: TRBJ2-7
V: TRBV7-2
D: .
DNA: TGTGCCAGCAGCTTAGTTGCAGGGGCCTACGAGCAGTACTTC
CDR3: CASSLVAGAYEQYF

size: .
J: TRBJ1-3
V: TRBV7-2
D: .
DNA: TGTGCCAGCAGCACAGGCTCTGGAAACACCATATATTTT
CDR3: CASSTGSGNTIYF

size: many
J: TRBJ2-4
V: TRBV12-3/TRBV12-4
D: TRBD1
DNA: TGTGCCAGCAGTTTGGGACAGGGGCGAGAAAACATTCAGTACTTC
CDR3: CASSLGQGRENIQYF

size: few
J: TRBJ2-3
V: TRBV7-2
D: .
DNA: TGTGCCAGCAGGATCGGAGATACGCAGTATTTT
CDR3: CASRIGDTQYF

size: .
J: TRBJ1-6
V: TRBV9
D: .
DNA: TGTGCCAGCAGCACGAACCAATCACCCCTCCACTTT
CDR3: CASSTNQSPLHF

size: few
J: TRBJ1-5
V: TRBV29-1
D: TRBD1
DNA: TGCAGCGTTTCTTCACAGGGGGGGGGTCAGCCCCAGCATTTT
CDR3: CSVSSQGGGQPQHF

size: .
J: TRBJ2-1
V: TRBV11-2
D: TRBD2
DNA: TGTGCCAGCAGCCGGACTAGCGGGGGCCCCTCCTACAATGAGCAGTTCTTC
CDR3: CASSRTSGGPSYNEQFF

size: many
J: TRBJ2-2
V: TRBV6-2/TRBV6-3
D: .
DNA: TGTGCCAGCAGTTACCGACTGGAGGGTACGGAGCTGTTTTTT
CDR3: CASSYRLEGTELFF

size: .
J: TRBJ1-6
V: TRBV7-9
D: .
DNA: TGTGCCAGCAGCTTGCAGGGAAGTAGTTCACCCCTCCACTTT
CDR3: CASSLQGSSSPLHF

size: .
J: TRBJ2-5
V: TRBV7-2
D: .
DNA: TGTGCCAGCAGAGCCGCACTGGGTAGAGAGACCCAGTACTTC
CDR3: CASRAALGRETQYF

size: .
J: TRBJ2-3
V: TRBV7-7
D: .
DNA: TGTGCTAGCAGCTTATCAGGGTACGACACAGATACGCAGTATTTT
CDR3: CASSLSGYDTDTQYF

size: many
J: TRBJ1-1
V: TRBV5-1
D: .
DNA: TGCGCCAGCAGGACCCGGGGTATCGGTTCGGGGACTGAAGCTTTCTTT
CDR3: CASRTRGIGSGTEAFF

size: many
J: TRBJ2-3
V: TRBV7-2
D: .
DNA: TGTGCCAGCAGCTTAGTGGGGGGCCGCACAGATACGCAGTATTTT
CDR3: CASSLVGGRTDTQYF

size: .
J: TRBJ1-2
V: TRBV7-9
D: .
DNA: TGTGCCAGCAGCCCCGGGGCGGTGGACTATGGCTACACCTTC
CDR3: CASSPGAVDYGYTF

size: .
J: TRBJ1-5
V: TRBV3-1
D: .
DNA: TGTGCCAGCAGCCAGCGACAGGACGGTCAGCCCCAGCATTTT
CDR3: CASSQRQDGQPQHF

size: .
J: TRBJ2-3
V: TRBV11-3
D: TRBD2
DNA: TGTGCCAGCAGCTTAGATACTAGCGGGGGAGGAGATACGCAGTATTTT
CDR3: CASSLDTSGGGDTQYF

size: .
J: TRBJ2-5
V: TRBV4-3
D: .
DNA: TGCGCCAGCAGCCACGCCTCGGGACTGGCCATAGGGGACCAGTACTTC
CDR3: CASSHASGLAIGDQYF

size: few
J: TRBJ2-5
V: TRBV6-2/TRBV6-3
D: TRBD2
DNA: TGTGCCGTCCACGGGGGGGCCTCGGGTGAGACCCAGTACTTC
CDR3: CAVHGGASGETQYF

size: few
J: TRBJ1-1
V: TRBV7-3
D: .
DNA: TGTGCCAGCGGGAACGACAGGAACACTGAAGCTTTCTTT
CDR3: CASGNDRNTEAFF

size: many
J: TRBJ1-3
V: TRBV7-2
D: .
DNA: TGTGCCAGCTCGGGACGCTCTGGAAACACCATATATTTT
CDR3: CASSGRSGNTIYF

size: .
J: TRBJ2-3
V: TRBV11-2
D: .
DNA: TGTGCCAGCAGCTTCGGGCAGGCCGGGGGCACAGATACGCAGTATTTT
CDR3: CASSFGQAGGTDTQYF

size: .
J: TRBJ1-2
V: TRBV7-2
D: .
DNA: TGTGCCAGCAGCCGTTCTGGGCAGGGGCTCTCCGGCTACACCTTC
CDR3: CASSRSGQGLSGYTF

size: few
J: TRBJ1-2
V: TRBV6-2/TRBV6-3
D: .
DNA: TGTGCCAGCAGACTCCACCGGGGCTCTGGCTACACCTTC
CDR3: CASRLHRGSGYTF

size: .
J: TRBJ1-1
V: TRBV18
D: .
DNA: TGTGCCAGCTCACCACCGAGGTCCATGAACACTGAAGCTTTCTTT
CDR3: CASSPPRSMNTEAFF

size: .
J: TRBJ2-3
V: TRBV6-2/TRBV6-3
D: .
DNA: TGTGCCAGCGGGGACGGAGGGGCAGATACGCAGTATTTT
CDR3: CASGDGGADTQYF

size: .
J: TRBJ2-1
V: TRBV11-3
D: TRBD1
DNA: TGTGCCAGCAGCGGAGCGCTCCCGGACAGGGGTATGCATGAGCAGTTCTTC
CDR3: CASSGALPDRGMHEQFF

size: many
J: TRBJ2-5
V: TRBV5-6
D: .
DNA: TGTGCCAGCAGCTCCCTTGGGGCGGGAGAGACCCAGTACTTC
CDR3: CASSSLGAGETQYF

size: .
J: TRBJ2-3
V: TRBV20-1
D: .
DNA: TGCAGTGCTAGGGCACAGGTAAACACAGATACGCAGTATTTT
CDR3: CSARAQVNTDTQYF

size: many
J: TRBJ2-1
V: TRBV4-3
D: TRBD2
DNA: TGCGCCAGCAGCCAAGATTCATTGCGGGGGGGCAGGAATGAGCAGTTCTTC
CDR3: CASSQDSLRGGRNEQFF

size: few
J: TRBJ1-5
V: TRBV24-1
D: .
DNA: TGTGCCACCAGTGATTTGCAGGGGCGCTTCGGCAATCAGCCCCAGCATTTT
CDR3: CATSDLQGRFGNQPQHF

size: many
J: TRBJ1-5
V: TRBV12-3/TRBV12-4
D: TRBD1
DNA: TGTGCCAGCAGCCCCGACAGGGCCTATCAGCCCCAGCATTTT
CDR3: CASSPDRAYQPQHF

size: many
J: TRBJ2-7
V: TRBV30
D: TRBD1
DNA: TGTGCCTGGAGCGGGACAGTCCTCTCCTACGAGCAGTACTTC
CDR3: CAWSGTVLSYEQYF

size: few
J: TRBJ2-3
V: TRBV20-1
D: .
DNA: TGCAGTCCAAGGGGGGGCAGGGGGCTTGGAGATACGCAGTATTTT
CDR3: CSPRGGRGLGDTQYF

size: .
J: TRBJ1-3
V: TRBV9
D: TRBD1
DNA: TGTGCCAGCAGCGTCAAAGCAGGGACAGGGAATGGAGACACCATATATTTT
CDR3: CASSVKAGTGNGDTIYF

size: many
J: TRBJ2-3
V: TRBV28
D: TRBD2
DNA: TGTGCCAGCAGCGGGACTAGCGGGGGACAAGATACGCAGTATTTT
CDR3: CASSGTSGGQDTQYF

size: many
J: TRBJ2-1
V: TRBV7-7
D: .
DNA: TGTGCCAGCAGCTTTGGCGGGGTATTTGGCAATGAGCAGTTCTTC
CDR3: CASSFGGVFGNEQFF

size: .
J: TRBJ2-2
V: TRBV24-1
D: .
DNA: TGTGCCACCAGTGACCCTGGTGCAGGGACCGGGGAGCTGTTTTTT
CDR3: CATSDPGAGTGELFF

size: .
J: TRBJ1-3
V: TRBV4-1
D: .
DNA: TGCGCCAGCAGCCGTCCAGGAACCTCTGGAAACACCATATATTTT
CDR3: CASSRPGTSGNTIYF

size: .
J: TRBJ1-1
V: TRBV18
D: .
DNA: TGTGCCAGCTCCCTTTCGGACGGGAACACTGAAGCTTTCTTT
CDR3: CASSLSDGNTEAFF

size: .
J: TRBJ1-1
V: TRBV4-2
D: .
DNA: TGTGCCAGCAGCCAAGCAGGACTCAGGATCACTGAAGCTTTCTTT
CDR3: CASSQAGLRITEAFF

size: .
J: TRBJ2-3
V: TRBV11-1
D: .
DNA: TGTGCCAGCAGCTTAAGGATACGGAGTACAGATACGCAGTATTTT
CDR3: CASSLRIRSTDTQYF

size: .
J: TRBJ2-3
V: TRBV18
D: TRBD2
DNA: TGTGCCAGCTCACCACAAGGGACTAGCGGAAGCACAGATACGCAGTATTTT
CDR3: CASSPQGTSGSTDTQYF

size: .
J: TRBJ2-1
V: TRBV7-8
D: .
DNA: TGTGCCAGCAGCTTAGGATTCGCCGGGACAAGCTTGGTAGATGAGCAGTTCTTC
CDR3: CASSLGFAGTSLVDEQFF

size: .
J: TRBJ1-1
V: TRBV11-2
D: .
DNA: TGTGCCAGCAGCTTCCCTAGGGCGAACACTGAAGCTTTCTTT
CDR3: CASSFPRANTEAFF

size: .
J: TRBJ1-1
V: TRBV5-6
D: .
DNA: TGTGCCAGCAGCCCCCTGCAGGGAACTGAAGCTTTCTTT
CDR3: CASSPLQGTEAFF

size: .
J: TRBJ2-1
V: TRBV19
D: .
DNA: TGTGCCAGTAGGAACAGGCGGAGCTCCTACAATGAGCAGTTCTTC
CDR3: CASRNRRSSYNEQFF

size: many
J: TRBJ1-1
V: TRBV19
D: .
DNA: TGTGCCAGTAGTCCCAGGCAGGCCAGGGCTGAAGCTTTCTTT
CDR3: CASSPRQARAEAFF

size: few
J: TRBJ2-3
V: TRBV11-2
D: .
DNA: TGTGCCAGCAGCTTATGGGGTGGGGATACGCAGTATTTT
CDR3: CASSLWGGDTQYF

size: few
J: TRBJ2-2
V: TRBV3-1
D: TRBD1
DNA: TGTGCCAGCAGCCAAGGCGACAGGGGGTACCCCGGGGAGCTGTTTTTT
CDR3: CASSQGDRGYPGELFF

size: few
J: TRBJ1-1
V: TRBV12-3/TRBV12-4
D: .
DNA: TGTGCCAGCAGTTTCTTGGGAGACCAGGCTTTCTTT
CDR3: CASSFLGDQAFF